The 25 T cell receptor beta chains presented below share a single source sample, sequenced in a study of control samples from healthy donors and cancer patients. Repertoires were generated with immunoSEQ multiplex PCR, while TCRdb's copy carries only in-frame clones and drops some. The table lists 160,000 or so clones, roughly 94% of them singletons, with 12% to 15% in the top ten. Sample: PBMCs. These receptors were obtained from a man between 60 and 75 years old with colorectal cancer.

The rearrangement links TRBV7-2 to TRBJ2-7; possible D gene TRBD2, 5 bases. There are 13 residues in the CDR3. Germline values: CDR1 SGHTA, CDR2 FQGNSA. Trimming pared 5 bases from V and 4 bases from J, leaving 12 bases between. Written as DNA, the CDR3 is TGTGCCAGCAGCATCCGGGGAGTGTACGAGCAGTACTTC. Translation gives CASSIRGVYEQYF.

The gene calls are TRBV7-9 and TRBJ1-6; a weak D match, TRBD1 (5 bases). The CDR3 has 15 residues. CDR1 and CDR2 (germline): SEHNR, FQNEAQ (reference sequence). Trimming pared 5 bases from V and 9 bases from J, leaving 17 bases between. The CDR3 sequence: CASSPRDLGGSPLHF. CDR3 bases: TGTGCCAGCAGCCCAAGGGACCTGGGGGGTTCACCCCTCCACTTT.

The chain's CDR3 is CAISDRNNEQFF. CDR3 sequence (DNA): TGTGCCATCAGTGACAGGAACAATGAGCAGTTCTTC. The chain is built from TRBV10-3 and TRBJ2-1, with D unresolved. Germline CDR1 ENHRY, CDR2 SYGVKD. CDR3 length: 12 residues. V shed 3 bases and J shed 5 bases, with 5 bases lying between them.

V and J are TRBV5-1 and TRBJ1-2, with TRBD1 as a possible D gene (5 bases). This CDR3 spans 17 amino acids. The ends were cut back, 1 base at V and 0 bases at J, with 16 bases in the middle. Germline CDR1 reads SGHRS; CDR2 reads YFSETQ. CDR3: CASSLRGTGQSNYGYTF. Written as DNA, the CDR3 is TGCGCCAGCAGCTTGAGAGGAACGGGGCAATCTAACTATGGCTACACCTTC.

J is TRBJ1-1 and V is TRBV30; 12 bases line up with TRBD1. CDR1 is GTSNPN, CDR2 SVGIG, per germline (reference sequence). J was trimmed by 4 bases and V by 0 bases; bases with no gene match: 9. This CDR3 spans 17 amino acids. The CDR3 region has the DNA TGTGCCTGGAGTGTATGGGGACAGGGGGCTGGACGCACTGAAGCTTTCTTT. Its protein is CAWSVWGQGAGRTEAFF.

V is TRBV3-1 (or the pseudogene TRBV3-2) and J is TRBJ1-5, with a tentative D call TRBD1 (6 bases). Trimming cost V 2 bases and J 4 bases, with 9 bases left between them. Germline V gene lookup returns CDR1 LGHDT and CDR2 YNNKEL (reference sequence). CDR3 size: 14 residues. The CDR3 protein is CASSQTGLNQPQHF. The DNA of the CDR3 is TGTGCCAGCAGCCAAACAGGGTTAAATCAGCCCCAGCATTTT.

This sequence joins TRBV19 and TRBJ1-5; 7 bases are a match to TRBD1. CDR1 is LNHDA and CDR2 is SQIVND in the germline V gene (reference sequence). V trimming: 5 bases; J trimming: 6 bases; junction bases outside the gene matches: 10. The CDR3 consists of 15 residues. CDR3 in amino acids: CASSPKDRQGQPQHF. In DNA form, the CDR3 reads TGTGCCAGTAGTCCCAAGGACAGGCAAGGTCAGCCCCAGCATTTT.

The chain's CDR3 is CASSLKLGQPQHF. In nucleotides, the CDR3 is TGTGCCAGCAGCTTAAAATTGGGTCAGCCCCAGCATTTT. The V and J genes are TRBV11-2 and TRBJ1-5, with unresolved D. The V gene's germline CDR1 is SGHAT and CDR2 FQNNGV. The V end lost 2 bases, the J end lost 6 bases, and 8 bases lay between the germline ends. CDR3 length equals 13 residues.

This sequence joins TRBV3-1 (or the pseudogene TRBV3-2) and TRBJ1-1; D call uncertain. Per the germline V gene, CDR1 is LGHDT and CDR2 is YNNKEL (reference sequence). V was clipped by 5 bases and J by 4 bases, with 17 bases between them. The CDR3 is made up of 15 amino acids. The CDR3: CASSLEGSRGTEAFF. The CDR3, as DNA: TGTGCCAGCAGCTTGGAGGGATCCCGGGGCACTGAAGCTTTCTTT.

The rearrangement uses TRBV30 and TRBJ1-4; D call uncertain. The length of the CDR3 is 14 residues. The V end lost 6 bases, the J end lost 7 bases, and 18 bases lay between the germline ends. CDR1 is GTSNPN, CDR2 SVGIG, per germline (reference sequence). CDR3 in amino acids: CACSALGVGEKLFF. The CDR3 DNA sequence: TGTGCCTGCTCCGCACTGGGCGTCGGTGAAAAACTGTTTTTT.

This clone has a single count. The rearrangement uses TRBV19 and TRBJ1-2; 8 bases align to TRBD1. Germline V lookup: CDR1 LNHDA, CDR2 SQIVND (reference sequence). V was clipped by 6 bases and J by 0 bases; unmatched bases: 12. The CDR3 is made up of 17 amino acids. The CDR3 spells CASSHLGQGHPNYGYTF. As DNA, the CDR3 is TGTGCCAGTAGCCATCTCGGACAGGGCCATCCTAACTATGGCTACACCTTC.

DNA of the CDR3: TGCGCCAGCAGCCAAGAAAGAGCCTACTCCTACGAGCAGTACTTC. This sequence encodes CASSQERAYSYEQYF. This chain connects TRBV4-1 to TRBJ2-7; no clear D. The CDR3 consists of 15 residues. Germline lookup yields CDR1 MGHRA and CDR2 YSYEKL. V was cut by 0 bases and J by 0 bases, with 9 bases left in between.

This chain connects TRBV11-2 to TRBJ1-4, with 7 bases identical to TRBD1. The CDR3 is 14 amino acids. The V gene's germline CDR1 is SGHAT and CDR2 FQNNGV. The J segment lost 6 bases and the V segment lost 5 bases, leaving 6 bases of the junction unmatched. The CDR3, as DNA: TGTGCCAGCAGCCAACAGGGGATTGATGAAAAACTGTTTTTT. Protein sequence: CASSQQGIDEKLFF.

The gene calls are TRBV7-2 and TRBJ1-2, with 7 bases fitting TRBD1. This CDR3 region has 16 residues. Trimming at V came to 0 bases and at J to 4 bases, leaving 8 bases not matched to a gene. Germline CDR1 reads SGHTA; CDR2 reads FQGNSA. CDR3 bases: TGTGCCAGCAGCTTAGCACAGGACGCAGGGGGCTATGGCTACACCTTC. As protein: CASSLAQDAGGYGYTF. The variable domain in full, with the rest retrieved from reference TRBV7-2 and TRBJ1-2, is GAGVSQSPSNKVTEKGKDVELRCDPISGHTALYWYRQSLGQGLEFLIYFQGNSAPDKSGLPSDRFSAERTGGSVSTLTIQRTQQEDSAVYLCASSLAQDAGGYGYTFGSGTRLTVV.

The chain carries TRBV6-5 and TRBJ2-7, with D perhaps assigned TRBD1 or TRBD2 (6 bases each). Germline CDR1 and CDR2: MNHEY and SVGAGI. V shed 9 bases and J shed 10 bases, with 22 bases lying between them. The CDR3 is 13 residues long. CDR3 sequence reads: CASYPRSGGDQYF. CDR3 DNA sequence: TGTGCCAGTTACCCCCGATCCGGGGGCGATCAGTACTTC.

CDR3: CASSPSPGTGAYEQYF. The CDR3 DNA follows: TGTGCCAGCAGCCCCTCTCCCGGGACAGGGGCCTACGAGCAGTACTTC. The gene calls are TRBV9 and TRBJ2-7; 10 positions agree with TRBD1. V shed 4 bases, J shed 2 bases, and the junction held 9 bases outside the gene matches. From germline, CDR1 is SGDLS and CDR2 YYNGEE. CDR3 length: 16 amino acids. Using reference TRBV9 and TRBJ2-7 for the parts outside the CDR3, the full variable domain is DSGVTQTPKHLITATGQRVTLRCSPRSGDLSVYWYQQSLDQGLQFLIQYYNGEERAKGNILERFSAQQFPDLHSELNLSSLELGDSALYFCASSPSPGTGAYEQYFGPGTRLTVT.

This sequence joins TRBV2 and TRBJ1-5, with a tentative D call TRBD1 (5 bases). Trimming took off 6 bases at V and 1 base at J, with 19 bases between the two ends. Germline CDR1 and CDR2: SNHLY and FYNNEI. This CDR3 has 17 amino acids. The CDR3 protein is CASRKRDKGSSNQPQHF. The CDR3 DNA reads TGTGCCAGCAGGAAAAGGGATAAGGGGTCGAGCAATCAGCCCCAGCATTTT. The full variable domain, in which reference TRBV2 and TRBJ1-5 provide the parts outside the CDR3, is EPEVTQTPSHQVTQMGQEVILRCVPISNHLYFYWYRQILGQKVEFLVSFYNNEISEKSEIFDDQFSVERPDGSNFTLKIRSTKLEDSAMYFCASRKRDKGSSNQPQHFGDGTRLSIL.

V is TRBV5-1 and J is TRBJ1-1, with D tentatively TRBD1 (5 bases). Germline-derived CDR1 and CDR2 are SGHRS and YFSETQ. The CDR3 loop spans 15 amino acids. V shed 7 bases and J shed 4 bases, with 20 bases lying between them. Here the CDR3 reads CASAPLFEGTTEAFF. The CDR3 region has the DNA TGCGCCAGCGCCCCCCTCTTTGAAGGGACCACTGAAGCTTTCTTT.

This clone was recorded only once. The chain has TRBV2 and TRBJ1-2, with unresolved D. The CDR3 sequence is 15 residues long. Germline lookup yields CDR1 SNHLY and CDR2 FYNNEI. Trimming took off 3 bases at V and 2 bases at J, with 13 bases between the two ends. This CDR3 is CASSEASSRNYGYTF. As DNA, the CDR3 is TGTGCCAGCAGTGAGGCCTCCTCCAGAAACTATGGCTACACCTTC.

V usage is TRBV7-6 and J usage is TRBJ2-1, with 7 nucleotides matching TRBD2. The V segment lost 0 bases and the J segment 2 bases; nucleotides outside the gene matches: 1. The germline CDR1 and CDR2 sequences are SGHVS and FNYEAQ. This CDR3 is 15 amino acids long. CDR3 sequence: CASSLAGGAYNEQFF. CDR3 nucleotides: TGTGCCAGCAGCTTAGCGGGGGGGGCCTACAATGAGCAGTTCTTC.

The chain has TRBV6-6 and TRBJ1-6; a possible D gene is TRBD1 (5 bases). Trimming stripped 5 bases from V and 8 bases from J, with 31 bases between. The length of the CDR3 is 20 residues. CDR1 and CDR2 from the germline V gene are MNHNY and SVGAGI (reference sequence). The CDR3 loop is CASSPVAGTSHRKEYSPLHF. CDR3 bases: TGTGCCAGCAGTCCGGTGGCCGGGACGTCTCACCGCAAAGAATATTCACCCCTCCACTTT.

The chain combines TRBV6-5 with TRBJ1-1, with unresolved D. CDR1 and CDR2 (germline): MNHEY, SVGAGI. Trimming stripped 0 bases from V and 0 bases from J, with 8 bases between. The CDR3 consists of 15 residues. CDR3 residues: CASSYSAAMNTEAFF. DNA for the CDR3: TGTGCCAGCAGTTACTCGGCAGCTATGAACACTGAAGCTTTCTTT.

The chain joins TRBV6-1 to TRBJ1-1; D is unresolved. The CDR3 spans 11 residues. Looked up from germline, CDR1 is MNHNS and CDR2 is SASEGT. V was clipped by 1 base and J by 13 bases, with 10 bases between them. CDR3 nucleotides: TGTGCCAGCAGTGAAGGTCCCAGGCGTTTCTTT. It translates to CASSEGPRRFF.

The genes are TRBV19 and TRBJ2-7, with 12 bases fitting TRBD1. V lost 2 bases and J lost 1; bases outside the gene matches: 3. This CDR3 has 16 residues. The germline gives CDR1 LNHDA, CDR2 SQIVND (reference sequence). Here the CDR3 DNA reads TGTGCCAGTAGTATATCGGGACAGGGGGCTTCCTACGAGCAGTACTTC. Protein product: CASSISGQGASYEQYF.

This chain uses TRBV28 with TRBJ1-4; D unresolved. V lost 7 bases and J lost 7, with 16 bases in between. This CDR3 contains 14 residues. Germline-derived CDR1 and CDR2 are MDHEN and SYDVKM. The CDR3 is CASTSDHYSEKLFF. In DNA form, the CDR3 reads TGTGCCAGCACCTCCGACCATTACAGTGAAAAACTGTTTTTT.